The present entry profiles one TCR beta chain with its context. Every single patient, without exception, relapsed after autologous stem cell transplantation, and brentuximab vedotin exposure varied. The CDR3 is 12 amino acids. The germline V gene has CDR1 LNHDA and CDR2 SQIVND (reference sequence). Trimming shortened V by 8 bases and J by 2 bases, and 9 bases separated the two germline ends. TCRdb's table, derived via immunoSEQ multiplex PCR, lists solely in-frame clones and lacks some. The sample yields approximately 99,000 clones, 80% to 90% seen once. The record originates from a study of PD-1 blockade in classical Hodgkin lymphoma.

Sample: peripheral blood mononuclear cells (PBMCs), taken before the second cycle of nivolumab. The sequence came from a human donor with classical Hodgkin lymphoma. This chain links TRBV19 with TRBJ1-1; D uncertain. CDR3 in amino acids: CASREGNTEAFF. The CDR3 nucleotides are TGTGCCAGTCGTGAGGGAAACACTGAAGCTTTCTTT. The variable domain in full, with the rest retrieved from reference TRBV19 and TRBJ1-1, is DGGITQSPKYLFRKEGQNVTLSCEQNLNHDAMYWYRQDPGQGLRLIYYSQIVNDFQKGDIAEGYSVSREKKESFPLTVTSAQKNPTAFYLCASREGNTEAFFGQGTRLTVV.